These 4 T cell receptor beta chains were sequenced from one sample in a study of blood T cell repertoires in COVID-19. The table came from immunoSEQ multiplex PCR; TCRdb's copy has only in-frame clones and leaves some out. The sample holds hundreds of thousands of clones, over 75% seen once. The sequenced material came from PBMCs or T cells enriched from blood (not recorded which). The receptor source for this set is a man aged 40-50 years who had recovered from COVID-19.

This clone appeared a single time. This chain uses TRBV4-1 with TRBJ2-7; 9 bases fit TRBD2. Trimming at V came to 2 bases and at J to 3 bases, leaving 5 bases not matched to a gene. The CDR3 contains 15 residues. Germline V gene lookup returns CDR1 MGHRA and CDR2 YSYEKL. The CDR3 sequence: CASSQTLAGVYEQYF. CDR3 DNA: TGCGCCAGCAGCCAAACGTTAGCGGGGGTCTACGAGCAGTACTTC.

The chain recombines TRBV15 with TRBJ1-2, with D perhaps TRBD1 (5 bases). The length of the CDR3 is 16 residues. With 6 bases removed from V and 8 bases from J, the gap between germline ends came to 25 bases. Germline lookup yields CDR1 LNHNV and CDR2 YYDKDF (reference sequence). This CDR3 is CATSQGKVQLGRGYTF. The CDR3 DNA sequence: TGTGCCACCAGTCAGGGAAAAGTCCAACTTGGGCGGGGCTACACCTTC.

The CDR3 spells CASSARENYEQYF. The DNA for the CDR3 is TGTGCCAGCAGTGCCCGGGAGAACTACGAGCAGTACTTC. The chain carries TRBV28 and TRBJ2-7; possibly TRBD2 for D (6 bases). Germline V gene sequence: CDR1 MDHEN, CDR2 SYDVKM. The CDR3 is 13 amino acids. Deletions cut 5 bases from V and 3 bases from J, with 11 bases between.

The chain combines TRBV7-9 with TRBJ1-3; tentatively, D is TRBD1 (5 bases). The CDR3 covers 13 residues. Germline CDR1 reads SEHNR; CDR2 reads FQNEAQ (reference sequence). Trimming took off 7 bases at V and 6 bases at J, with 13 bases between the two ends. CDR3 in DNA: TGTGCCAGCATTCCAGGGAGGGCAAACACCATATATTTT. This sequence encodes CASIPGRANTIYF.